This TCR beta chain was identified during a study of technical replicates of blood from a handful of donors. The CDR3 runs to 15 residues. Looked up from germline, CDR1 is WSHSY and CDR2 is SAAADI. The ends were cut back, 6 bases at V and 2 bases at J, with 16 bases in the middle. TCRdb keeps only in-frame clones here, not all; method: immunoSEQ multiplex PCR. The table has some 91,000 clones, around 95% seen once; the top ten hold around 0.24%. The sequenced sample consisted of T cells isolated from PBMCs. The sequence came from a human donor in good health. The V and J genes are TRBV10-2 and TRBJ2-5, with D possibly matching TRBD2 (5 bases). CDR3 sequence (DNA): TGCGCCAGCAGCCAGTCGGCCGGGATTCAAGAGACCCAGTACTTC. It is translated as CASSQSAGIQETQYF.